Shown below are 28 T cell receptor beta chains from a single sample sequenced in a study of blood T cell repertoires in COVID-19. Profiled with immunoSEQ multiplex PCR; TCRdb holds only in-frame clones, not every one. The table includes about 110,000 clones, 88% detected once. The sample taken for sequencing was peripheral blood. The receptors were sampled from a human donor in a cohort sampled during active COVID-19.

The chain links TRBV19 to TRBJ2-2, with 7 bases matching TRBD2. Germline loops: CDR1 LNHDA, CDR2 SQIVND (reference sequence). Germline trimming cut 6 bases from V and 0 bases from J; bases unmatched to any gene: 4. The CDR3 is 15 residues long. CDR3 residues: CASSLTSANTGELFF. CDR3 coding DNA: TGTGCCAGTAGCCTAACTAGCGCGAACACCGGGGAGCTGTTTTTT.

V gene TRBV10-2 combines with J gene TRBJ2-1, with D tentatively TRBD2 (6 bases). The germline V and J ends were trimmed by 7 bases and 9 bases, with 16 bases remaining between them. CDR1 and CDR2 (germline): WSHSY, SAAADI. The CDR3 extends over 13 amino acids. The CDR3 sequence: CASTAGLASEQFF. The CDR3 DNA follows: TGCGCCAGCACGGCGGGTCTAGCGAGTGAGCAGTTCTTC.

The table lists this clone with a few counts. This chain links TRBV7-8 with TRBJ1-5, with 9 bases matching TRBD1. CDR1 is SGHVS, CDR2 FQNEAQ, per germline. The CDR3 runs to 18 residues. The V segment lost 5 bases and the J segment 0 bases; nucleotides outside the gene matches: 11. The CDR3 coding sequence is TGTGCCAGCAGCACTAGGACAGGGGAGGTAATTAGCAATCAGCCCCAGCATTTT. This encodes CASSTRTGEVISNQPQHF.

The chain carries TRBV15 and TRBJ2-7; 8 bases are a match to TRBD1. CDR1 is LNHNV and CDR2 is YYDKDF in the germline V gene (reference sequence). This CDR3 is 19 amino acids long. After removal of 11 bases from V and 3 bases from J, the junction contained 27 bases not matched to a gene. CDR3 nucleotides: TGTGCCCATCGGTCTCAAAGTCCCGGGACAGGTTTGAGGTTCTACGAGCAGTACTTC. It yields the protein CAHRSQSPGTGLRFYEQYF.

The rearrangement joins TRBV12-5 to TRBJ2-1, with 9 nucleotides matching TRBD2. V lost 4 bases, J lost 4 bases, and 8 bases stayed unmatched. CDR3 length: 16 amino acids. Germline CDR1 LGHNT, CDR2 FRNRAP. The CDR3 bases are TGTGCTAGTGGTTGGATCCTAGCGGGGTTTTACAATGAGCAGTTCTTC. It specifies CASGWILAGFYNEQFF.

CDR3 protein: CASSSLTGMDSPLHF. CDR3 in DNA: TGTGCCAGCAGCTCACTCACAGGGATGGATTCACCCCTCCACTTT. The gene calls are TRBV13 and TRBJ1-6; perhaps TRBD1 as D (6 bases). This CDR3 has 15 amino acids. Germline V lookup: CDR1 PRHDT, CDR2 FYEKMQ (reference sequence). Trimming pared 4 bases from V and 8 bases from J, leaving 15 bases between.

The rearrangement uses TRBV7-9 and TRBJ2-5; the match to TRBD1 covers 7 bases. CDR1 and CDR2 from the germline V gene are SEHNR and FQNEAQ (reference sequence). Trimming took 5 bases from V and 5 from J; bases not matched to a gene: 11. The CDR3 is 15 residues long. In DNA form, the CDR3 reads TGTGCCAGCAGCGATTATACAGGGGACGGGGAGACCCAGTACTTC. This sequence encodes CASSDYTGDGETQYF. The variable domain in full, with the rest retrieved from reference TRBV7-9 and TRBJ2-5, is DTGVSQNPRHKITKRGQNVTFRCDPISEHNRLYWYRQTLGQGPEFLTYFQNEAQLEKSRLLSDRFSAERPKGSFSTLEIQRTEQGDSAMYLCASSDYTGDGETQYFGPGTRLLVL.

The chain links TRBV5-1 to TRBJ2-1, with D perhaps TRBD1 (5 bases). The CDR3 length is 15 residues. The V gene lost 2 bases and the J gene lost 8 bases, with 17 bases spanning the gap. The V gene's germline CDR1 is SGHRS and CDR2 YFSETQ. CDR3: CASSFEQARPDEQFF. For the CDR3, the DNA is TGCGCCAGCAGCTTCGAACAGGCCCGTCCTGATGAGCAGTTCTTC.

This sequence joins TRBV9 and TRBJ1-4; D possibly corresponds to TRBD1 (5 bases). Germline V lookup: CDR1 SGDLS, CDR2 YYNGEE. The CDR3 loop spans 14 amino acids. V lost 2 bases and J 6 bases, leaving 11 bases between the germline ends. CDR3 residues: CASSVRGVDEKLFF. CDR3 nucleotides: TGTGCCAGCAGCGTCCGGGGGGTAGATGAAAAACTGTTTTTT.

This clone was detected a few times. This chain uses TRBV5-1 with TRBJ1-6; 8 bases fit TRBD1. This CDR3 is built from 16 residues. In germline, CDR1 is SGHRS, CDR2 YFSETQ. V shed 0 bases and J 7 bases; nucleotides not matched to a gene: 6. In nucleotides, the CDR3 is TGCGCCAGCAGCTTGGTTTTGCAGGGGGCGAATTCACCCCTCCACTTT. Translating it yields CASSLVLQGANSPLHF.

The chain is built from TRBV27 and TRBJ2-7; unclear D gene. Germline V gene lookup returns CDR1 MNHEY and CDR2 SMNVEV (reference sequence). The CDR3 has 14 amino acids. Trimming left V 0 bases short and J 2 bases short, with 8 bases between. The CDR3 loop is CASSLSHRTYEQYF. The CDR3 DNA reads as TGTGCCAGCAGTTTATCGCACAGAACCTACGAGCAGTACTTC.

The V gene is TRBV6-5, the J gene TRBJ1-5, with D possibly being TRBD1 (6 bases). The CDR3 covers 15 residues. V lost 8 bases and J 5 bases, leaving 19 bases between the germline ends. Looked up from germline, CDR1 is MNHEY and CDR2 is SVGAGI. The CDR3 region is CASVPDRDTYQPQHF. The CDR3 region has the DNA TGTGCCAGCGTCCCAGACCGGGACACCTATCAGCCCCAGCATTTT.

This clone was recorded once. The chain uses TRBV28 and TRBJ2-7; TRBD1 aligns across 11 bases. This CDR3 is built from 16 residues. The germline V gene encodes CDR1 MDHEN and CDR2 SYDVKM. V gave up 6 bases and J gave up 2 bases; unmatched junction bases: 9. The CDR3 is CASRTAGTGGTYEQYF. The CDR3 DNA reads TGTGCCAGCAGAACGGCCGGGACAGGGGGTACCTACGAGCAGTACTTC.

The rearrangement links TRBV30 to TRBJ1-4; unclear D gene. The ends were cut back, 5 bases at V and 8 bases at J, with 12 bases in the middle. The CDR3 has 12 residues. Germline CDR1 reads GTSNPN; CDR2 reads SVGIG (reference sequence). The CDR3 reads CAWAGDHEKLFF. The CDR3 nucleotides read TGTGCCTGGGCCGGGGATCACGAAAAACTGTTTTTT.

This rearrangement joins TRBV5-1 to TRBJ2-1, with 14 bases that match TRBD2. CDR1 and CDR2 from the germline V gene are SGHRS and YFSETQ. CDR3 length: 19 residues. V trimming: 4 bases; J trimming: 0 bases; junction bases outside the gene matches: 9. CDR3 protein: CASSPRGLAGEISYNEQFF. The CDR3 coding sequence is TGCGCCAGCAGCCCGAGGGGACTAGCGGGAGAGATCTCCTACAATGAGCAGTTCTTC.

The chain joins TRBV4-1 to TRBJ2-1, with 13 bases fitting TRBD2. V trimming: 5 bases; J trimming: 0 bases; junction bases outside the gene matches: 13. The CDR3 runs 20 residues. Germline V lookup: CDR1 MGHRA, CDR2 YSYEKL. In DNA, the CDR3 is TGCGCCAGCAGCTTTCGACTAGCGGGGGGCCTCTATAGCTCCTACAATGAGCAGTTCTTC. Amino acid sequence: CASSFRLAGGLYSSYNEQFF.

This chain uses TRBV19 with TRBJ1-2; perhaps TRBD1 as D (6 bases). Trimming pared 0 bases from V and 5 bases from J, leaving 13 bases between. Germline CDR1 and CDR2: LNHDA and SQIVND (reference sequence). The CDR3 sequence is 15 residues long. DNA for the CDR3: TGTGCCAGTAGTATAGATACAGGGAGTAGGTATGGCTACACCTTC. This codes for CASSIDTGSRYGYTF.

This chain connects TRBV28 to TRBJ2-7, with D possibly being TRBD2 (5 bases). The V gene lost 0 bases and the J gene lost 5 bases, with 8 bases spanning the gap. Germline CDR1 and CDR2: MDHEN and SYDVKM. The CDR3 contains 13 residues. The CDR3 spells CASSLWTRDEQYF. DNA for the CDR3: TGTGCCAGCAGTTTATGGACGAGGGACGAGCAGTACTTC.

CDR3 nucleotide sequence: TGTGCCAGCAGTTACGGGACAAGCTATGGCTACACCTTC. Encoded protein: CASSYGTSYGYTF. The V and J genes are TRBV6-5 and TRBJ1-2; TRBD1 is a possible D gene (6 bases). Germline V CDR1 and CDR2: MNHEY, SVGAGI. The CDR3 has 13 residues. With 2 bases removed from V and 4 bases from J, the gap between germline ends came to 8 bases.

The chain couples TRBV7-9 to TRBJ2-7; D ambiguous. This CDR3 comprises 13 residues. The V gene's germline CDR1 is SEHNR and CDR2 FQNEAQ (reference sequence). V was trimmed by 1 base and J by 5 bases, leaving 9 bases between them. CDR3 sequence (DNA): TGTGCCAGCAGCTTAGGTGGTCGGGACGAGCAGTACTTC. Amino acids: CASSLGGRDEQYF.

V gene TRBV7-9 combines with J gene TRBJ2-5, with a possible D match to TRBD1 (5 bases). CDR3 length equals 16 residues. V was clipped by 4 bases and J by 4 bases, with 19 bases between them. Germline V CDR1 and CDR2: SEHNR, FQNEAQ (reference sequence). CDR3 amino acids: CASSSSSTAEGETQYF. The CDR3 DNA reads TGTGCCAGCAGCTCCTCCTCGACAGCCGAAGGAGAGACCCAGTACTTC.

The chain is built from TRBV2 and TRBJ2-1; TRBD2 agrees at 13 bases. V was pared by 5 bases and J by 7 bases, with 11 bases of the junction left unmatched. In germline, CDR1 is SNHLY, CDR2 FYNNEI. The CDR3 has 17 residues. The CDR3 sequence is CASSLRLTSGGWNEQFF. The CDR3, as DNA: TGTGCCAGCAGTTTGCGCCTGACTAGCGGGGGGTGGAATGAGCAGTTCTTC.

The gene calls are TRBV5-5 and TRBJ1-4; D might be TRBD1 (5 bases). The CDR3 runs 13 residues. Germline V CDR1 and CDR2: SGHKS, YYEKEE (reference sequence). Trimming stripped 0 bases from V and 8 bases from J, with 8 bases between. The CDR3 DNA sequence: TGTGCCAGCAGCTTGGCCTGGGGCGAAAAACTGTTTTTT. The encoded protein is CASSLAWGEKLFF.

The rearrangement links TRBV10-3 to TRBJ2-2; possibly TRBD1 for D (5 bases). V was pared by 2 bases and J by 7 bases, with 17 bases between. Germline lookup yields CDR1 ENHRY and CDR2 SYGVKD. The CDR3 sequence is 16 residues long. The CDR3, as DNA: TGTGCCATCAGTGAGGGGCTGGGCCCAAGGGGCGGGGAGCTGTTTTTT. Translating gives CAISEGLGPRGGELFF.

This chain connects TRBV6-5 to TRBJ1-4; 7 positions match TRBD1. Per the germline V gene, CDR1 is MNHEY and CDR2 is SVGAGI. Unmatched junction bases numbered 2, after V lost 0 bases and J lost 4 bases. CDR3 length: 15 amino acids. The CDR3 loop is CASSYSGTVNEKLFF. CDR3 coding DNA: TGTGCCAGCAGTTACTCCGGGACAGTTAATGAAAAACTGTTTTTT.

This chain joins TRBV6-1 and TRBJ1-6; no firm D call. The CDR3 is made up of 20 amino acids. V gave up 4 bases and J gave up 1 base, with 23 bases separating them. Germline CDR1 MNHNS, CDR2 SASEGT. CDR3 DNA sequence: TGTGCCAGCAGTGTCCCGCAGAGGGCGGGCAAAGGGTCCTATAATTCACCCCTCCACTTT. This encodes CASSVPQRAGKGSYNSPLHF.

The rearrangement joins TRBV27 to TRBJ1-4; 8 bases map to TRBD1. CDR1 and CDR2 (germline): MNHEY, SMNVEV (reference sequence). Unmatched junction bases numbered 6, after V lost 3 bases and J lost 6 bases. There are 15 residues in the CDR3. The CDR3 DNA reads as TGTGCCAGCAGTTTGGTCGGACAGGGTTATGAAAAACTGTTTTTT. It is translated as CASSLVGQGYEKLFF.

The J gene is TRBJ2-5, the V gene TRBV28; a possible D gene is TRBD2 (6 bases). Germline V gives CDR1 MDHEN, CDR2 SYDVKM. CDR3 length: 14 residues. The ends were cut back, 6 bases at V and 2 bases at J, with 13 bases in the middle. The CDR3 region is CASSPRGLQETQYF. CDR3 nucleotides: TGTGCCAGCAGCCCGCGGGGCCTGCAAGAGACCCAGTACTTC. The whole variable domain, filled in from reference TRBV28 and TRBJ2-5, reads DVKVTQSSRYLVKRTGEKVFLECVQDMDHENMFWYRQDPGLGLRLIYFSYDVKMKEKGDIPEGYSVSREKKERFSLILESASTNQTSMYLCASSPRGLQETQYFGPGTRLLVL.